The next 16 T cell receptor beta chains were all read from a single sample in a study of blood T cells in healthy people across ages. Primed by a sample-barcoded 5' primer and a J-beta primer mix, a second PCR proceeded for about 7 to 11 cycles. TCRdb reanalysed the 5' RACE reads using MiXCR and keeps one entry per CDR3 protein. Here the sample spans 650,000 to 900,000 distinct CDR3 sequences, about 62% being singletons. The sample comprised blood. The receptors derive from a man younger than 45 in good health.

This clonotype was seen a few times. The gene calls are TRBV7-9 and TRBJ1-2, with D perhaps matching TRBD1 (5 bases). Trimming cost V 5 bases and J 7 bases, with 11 bases left between them. Germline V lookup: CDR1 SEHNR, CDR2 FQNEAQ (reference sequence). The CDR3 covers 12 residues. The CDR3 spells CASSTTEIGYTF. CDR3 in DNA: TGTGCCAGCAGCACGACAGAGATTGGCTACACCTTC.

The chain carries TRBV24-1 and TRBJ2-5; D is undetermined. CDR3 length: 14 residues. Trimming cost V 9 bases and J 4 bases, with 17 bases left between them. From germline, CDR1 is KGHDR and CDR2 SFDVKD. The CDR3 sequence: CATSTSRQRETQYF. For the CDR3, the DNA is TGTGCCACCTCGACGTCGAGGCAGCGAGAGACCCAGTACTTC.

V usage is TRBV29-1 and J usage is TRBJ2-5, with D hard to call. The germline V gene has CDR1 SQVTM and CDR2 ANQGSEA. The CDR3 runs 13 residues. Trimming cost V 6 bases and J 4 bases, with 15 bases left between them. The CDR3 region is CSVGGPRGETQYF. The CDR3, as DNA: TGCAGCGTAGGTGGCCCCAGAGGAGAGACCCAGTACTTC.

About this clonotype: One junction end does not reproduce the germline sequence, and a read error may be involved. This chain joins TRBV4-3 and TRBJ2-3, with 8 nucleotides matching TRBD2. Germline CDR1 and CDR2: LGHNA and YSLEER. This CDR3 region has 17 residues. CDR3 sequence (DNA): TGCGCCAGCAGCCAAGCAGCGGGGGCTTTTGGTGAGGATATGCAGTATTTT. The encoded protein is CASSQAAGAFGEDMQYF.

This clonotype was counted between two and nine times. V gene TRBV5-1 combines with J gene TRBJ2-5; D gene uncertain. V was shortened by 0 bases and J by 5 bases, with 14 bases between the two germline ends. Germline V gives CDR1 SGHRS, CDR2 YFSETQ. The CDR3 spans 15 residues. The CDR3 DNA sequence: TGCGCCAGCAGCTTGGGCACCAACATGAGGGAGACCCAGTACTTC. It is translated as CASSLGTNMRETQYF.

This clonotype has a single count. This chain joins TRBV7-2 and TRBJ2-5, with D perhaps being TRBD1 or TRBD2 (6 bases each). Germline CDR1 SGHTA, CDR2 FQGNSA. The CDR3 is 15 amino acids. The V and J ends lost 6 bases and 1 base respectively, with 15 bases between them. The CDR3 loop reads CASSSRGPGQETQYF. The CDR3 DNA is TGTGCCAGCAGTTCACGGGGGCCTGGCCAAGAGACCCAGTACTTC. Looking up the rest from reference TRBV7-2 and TRBJ2-5 gives the full variable domain: GAGVSQSPSNKVTEKGKDVELRCDPISGHTALYWYRQSLGQGLEFLIYFQGNSAPDKSGLPSDRFSAERTGGSVSTLTIQRTQQEDSAVYLCASSSRGPGQETQYFGPGTRLLVL.

The chain uses TRBV12-3 or TRBV12-4 and TRBJ1-4; D not resolved. V was pared by 2 bases and J by 3 bases, with 19 bases between. The CDR3 is made up of 18 amino acids. The CDR3 DNA sequence: TGTGCCAGCAGTTTAAGTAGTGGCAGGCGCTTAGCTAATGAAAAACTGTTTTTT. Residues: CASSLSSGRRLANEKLFF.

V gene TRBV4-1 combines with J gene TRBJ2-7; 14 bases line up with TRBD2. V trimming: 6 bases; J trimming: 3 bases; junction bases outside the gene matches: 4. The V gene's germline CDR1 is MGHRA and CDR2 YSYEKL. CDR3 length equals 15 residues. CDR3 DNA: TGCGCCAGCAGTCGACTAGCGGGGGGGTACTACGAGCAGTACTTC. Its translation: CASSRLAGGYYEQYF.

The genes are TRBV9 and TRBJ2-5; 14 bases agree with TRBD2. CDR1 is SGDLS and CDR2 is YYNGEE in the germline V gene. V shed 4 bases, J shed 11 bases, and the junction held 13 bases outside the gene matches. This CDR3 region has 16 residues. CDR3 loop: CASSPRGTSGGHEQYF. The CDR3 DNA sequence: TGTGCCAGCAGCCCCCGGGGGACTAGCGGGGGTCACGAACAGTACTTC.

This chain joins TRBV5-1 and TRBJ2-1; D is possibly TRBD1 (6 bases). The CDR3 contains 15 residues. Germline V gene lookup returns CDR1 SGHRS and CDR2 YFSETQ. The germline V and J ends were trimmed by 0 bases and 7 bases, with 14 bases remaining between them. The CDR3 here is CASSLAQGRGNEQFF. The CDR3 DNA is TGCGCCAGCAGCTTGGCTCAGGGGAGAGGGAATGAGCAGTTCTTC.

There are a few counts of this clonotype. Since a much larger clone is just one base distant, this may be a read error. The chain uses TRBV6-2 or TRBV6-3 and TRBJ2-7; TRBD2 matches at 9 bases. CDR1 is MNHEY, CDR2 SVGEGT, per germline. Trimming cost V 4 bases and J 2 bases; bases outside gene matches: 3. The CDR3 contains 14 residues. CDR3 in amino acids: CASSSVAGAYEQYF. CDR3 nucleotide sequence: TGTGCCAGCAGTTCGGTAGCGGGGGCCTACGAGCAGTACTTC.

The chain recombines TRBV9 with TRBJ2-6; 7 positions agree with TRBD1. Germline CDR1 SGDLS, CDR2 YYNGEE. With V trimmed by 3 bases and J by 0 bases, 9 bases remained unmatched. The CDR3 extends over 18 amino acids. CDR3 residues: CASSGPWDSNSGANVLTF. CDR3 DNA: TGTGCCAGCAGCGGGCCATGGGACAGCAACTCTGGGGCCAACGTCCTGACTTTC.

This clonotype was seen only a few times. The chain has TRBV6-6 and TRBJ2-4, with D perhaps matching TRBD1 or TRBD2 (6 bases each). The J call is in doubt because the DNA end fits TRBJ2-7 better. The CDR3 runs 12 residues. In germline, CDR1 is MNHNY, CDR2 SVGAGI (reference sequence). The CDR3 sequence: CASIKGGNEQYF. Written as DNA, the CDR3 is TGTGCCAGCATCAAGGGGGGCAACGAGCAGTACTTC.

The chain has TRBV7-2 and TRBJ2-1; 9 positions agree with TRBD1. V shed 5 bases and J 9 bases; nucleotides not matched to a gene: 17. The CDR3 is 17 amino acids. Per germline, CDR1 SGHTA and CDR2 FQGNSA. The CDR3 is CASSPASGTGLDTEQFF. For the CDR3, the DNA is TGTGCCAGCAGCCCCGCGTCCGGGACAGGGCTGGACACTGAGCAGTTCTTC.

For the CDR3, the DNA is TGTGCCATCAGAGCTGGACAGTACTATGGCTACACCTTC. Amino acid sequence: CAIRAGQYYGYTF. The rearrangement links TRBV10-3 to TRBJ1-2; a weak D match, TRBD1 (6 bases). V was pared by 6 bases and J by 3 bases, with 11 bases between. The germline V gene encodes CDR1 ENHRY and CDR2 SYGVKD. This CDR3 has 13 amino acids.

The chain has TRBV29-1 and TRBJ2-1; 8 nucleotides match TRBD1. CDR1 is SQVTM and CDR2 is ANQGSEA in the germline V gene. This CDR3 comprises 14 residues. V lost 3 bases and J lost 5; bases outside the gene matches: 6. The CDR3 spells CSVEDRESHNEQFF. In nucleotides, the CDR3 is TGCAGCGTTGAGGACAGGGAATCTCACAATGAGCAGTTCTTC.